Shown below are 27 T cell receptor beta chains from a single sample sequenced in a study of CD8 T cells in Susac syndrome. Random hexamers were used to reverse transcribe an amount of roughly 0.5 to 1 ug RNA. Via MiXCR, TCRdb re-called the immunoSEQ multiplex PCR reads, giving one row per CDR3 protein. The sample lists about 69,000 distinct CDR3 sequences; 85% to 95% were seen once. Sequenced input: CD8+ T cells from PBMCs. These receptor sequences come from a human donor in good health.

The chain is built from TRBV27 and TRBJ1-2; D uncertain. This CDR3 has 11 residues. Trimming cost V 9 bases and J 6 bases, with 11 bases left between them. CDR1 is MNHEY and CDR2 is SMNVEV in the germline V gene (reference sequence). The CDR3 is CASVSGNGYTF. CDR3 DNA sequence: TGTGCCAGTGTCTCGGGGAATGGCTACACCTTC.

This clonotype was recorded once. This chain connects TRBV5-1 to TRBJ2-7, with a possible D match to TRBD1 (6 bases). The CDR3 extends over 12 amino acids. The V end was cut by 4 bases, the J end by 13 bases, with 18 bases between. Germline loops: CDR1 SGHRS, CDR2 YFSETQ. CDR3 region: CASSGLQGRVYF. CDR3 DNA sequence: TGCGCCAGCAGCGGATTACAGGGACGGGTTTACTTC.

V and J are TRBV23-1 and TRBJ1-5; tentative D call: TRBD1 (6 bases). TRBV23-1 is designated an ORF whose function remains uncertain. V shed 0 bases and J shed 7 bases, with 16 bases lying between them. The CDR3 has 16 residues. CDR3 loop: CASSQSWAGARQPQHF. In DNA, the CDR3 is TGCGCCAGCAGTCAATCGTGGGCGGGGGCACGGCAGCCCCAGCATTTT.

J is TRBJ2-3 and V is TRBV3-1, with D tentatively TRBD1 (6 bases). Between the trimmed V and J ends, which lost 0 bases and 4 bases, there was a span of 17 bases. CDR1 is LGHDT and CDR2 is YNNKEL in the germline V gene (reference sequence). The CDR3 runs 17 residues. CDR3 in amino acids: CASSQDPPGGGSDTQYF. CDR3 sequence (DNA): TGTGCCAGCAGCCAAGACCCACCTGGGGGCGGCTCAGATACGCAGTATTTT.

Here the CDR3 reads CASSSSTRAGRRYEQYV. DNA of the CDR3: TGTGCCAGCAGTTCTTCCACCCGTGCCGGGAGGCGCTACGAGCAGTACGTC. The genes are TRBV28 and TRBJ2-7, with TRBD2 matching over 7 bases. The CDR3 contains 17 residues. With 4 bases clipped from V and 3 bases from J, the junction kept 15 bases outside the gene matches. The V gene's germline CDR1 is MDHEN and CDR2 SYDVKM.

The chain couples TRBV6-4 to TRBJ2-3; D unclear. The germline V and J ends were trimmed by 6 bases and 5 bases, with 9 bases remaining between them. Germline assignment: CDR1 MRHNA and CDR2 SNTAGT. The CDR3 is 12 amino acids. CDR3 sequence (DNA): TGTGCCAGCAGCGAAGCTGGAGATACGCAGTATTTT. As protein: CASSEAGDTQYF.

V usage is TRBV5-1 and J usage is TRBJ2-5, with a weak D call TRBD2 (6 bases). Germline V gene sequence: CDR1 SGHRS, CDR2 YFSETQ. This CDR3 region has 15 residues. V shed 1 base and J shed 2 bases, with 12 bases lying between them. The CDR3 reads CASSLRAGFQETQYF. CDR3 coding DNA: TGCGCCAGCAGCTTGCGCGCGGGGTTTCAAGAGACCCAGTACTTC.

The CDR3 protein is CAISESVAHETQYF. In nucleotides, the CDR3 is TGTGCCATCAGTGAGTCAGTTGCGCATGAGACCCAGTACTTC. The chain employs TRBV10-3 and TRBJ2-5; D not resolved. The V gene lost 0 bases and the J gene lost 5 bases, with 10 bases spanning the gap. CDR1 and CDR2 (germline): ENHRY, SYGVKD. CDR3 length equals 14 residues.

The genes are TRBV15 and TRBJ2-3; D possibly matches TRBD1 or TRBD2 (6 bases each). This CDR3 is built from 16 residues. Germline lookup yields CDR1 LNHNV and CDR2 YYDKDF (reference sequence). Trimming stripped 0 bases from V and 1 base from J, with 11 bases between. The CDR3 bases are TGTGCCACCAGCAGAGAGGGGGGCCAGGGCACAGATACGCAGTATTTT. This translates into CATSREGGQGTDTQYF. Full variable domain (remainder filled in from reference TRBV15 and TRBJ2-3): DAMVIQNPRYQVTQFGKPVTLSCSQTLNHNVMYWYQQKSSQAPKLLFHYYDKDFNNEADTPDNFQSRRPNTSFCFLDIRSPGLGDTAMYLCATSREGGQGTDTQYFGPGTRLTVL.

The chain couples TRBV19 to TRBJ1-2; D possibly corresponds to TRBD1 (5 bases). The length of the CDR3 is 13 residues. From germline, CDR1 is LNHDA and CDR2 SQIVND (reference sequence). V was cut by 6 bases and J by 12 bases, with 20 bases left in between. The CDR3: CASSESSGGLNTF. The CDR3, as DNA: TGTGCCAGTAGCGAATCTTCCGGGGGGTTGAACACCTTC. Looking up the rest from reference TRBV19 and TRBJ1-2 gives the full variable domain: DGGITQSPKYLFRKEGQNVTLSCEQNLNHDAMYWYRQDPGQGLRLIYYSQIVNDFQKGDIAEGYSVSREKKESFPLTVTSAQKNPTAFYLCASSESSGGLNTFGSGTRLTVV.

The V call is TRBV7-9, the J call TRBJ2-1; D unresolved. The ends were cut back, 3 bases at V and 5 bases at J, with 5 bases in the middle. The CDR3 loop spans 12 amino acids. Germline CDR1 and CDR2: SEHNR and FQNEAQ (reference sequence). The CDR3 here is CASSFGDNEQFF. The CDR3 coding sequence is TGTGCCAGCAGCTTTGGGGACAATGAGCAGTTCTTC.

This chain links TRBV4-3 with TRBJ2-5; the D gene is possibly TRBD2 (6 bases). The CDR3 runs 14 residues. Germline V CDR1 and CDR2: LGHNA, YSLEER. Trimming left V 1 base short and J 4 bases short, with 10 bases between. In nucleotides, the CDR3 is TGCGCCAGCAGCCAAGGACTAGTCCGAGAGACCCAGTACTTC. This gives the protein CASSQGLVRETQYF.

The chain has TRBV28 and TRBJ2-6, with 8 positions matching TRBD1. The V gene's germline CDR1 is MDHEN and CDR2 SYDVKM. V gave up 4 bases and J gave up 0 bases; unmatched junction bases: 2. The length of the CDR3 is 16 residues. CDR3 in DNA: TGTGCCAGCAGTTACGGGACAGGCTCTGGGGCCAACGTCCTGACTTTC. Encoded protein: CASSYGTGSGANVLTF.

This clonotype came up once. The rearrangement uses TRBV4-1 and TRBJ2-7; D unclear. Germline V gene lookup returns CDR1 MGHRA and CDR2 YSYEKL. The V end was cut by 0 bases, the J end by 0 bases, with 6 bases between. The length of the CDR3 is 14 residues. CDR3 nucleotide sequence: TGCGCCAGCAGCCAAGAGACAAGCTCCTACGAGCAGTACTTC. It is translated as CASSQETSSYEQYF.

Here the CDR3 DNA reads TGTGCCAGCAGCTGGGGCCACAATGAGCAGTTCTTC. Its translation is CASSWGHNEQFF. This chain links TRBV7-9 with TRBJ2-1; D perhaps matches TRBD1 (5 bases). The length of the CDR3 is 12 residues. Trimming stripped 4 bases from V and 5 bases from J, with 6 bases between. Germline CDR1 reads SEHNR; CDR2 reads FQNEAQ (reference sequence). The entire variable domain, with the rest obtained from reference TRBV7-9 and TRBJ2-1, is as follows: DTGVSQNPRHKITKRGQNVTFRCDPISEHNRLYWYRQTLGQGPEFLTYFQNEAQLEKSRLLSDRFSAERPKGSFSTLEIQRTEQGDSAMYLCASSWGHNEQFFGPGTRLTVL.

The chain links TRBV27 to TRBJ1-1; 11 bases align to TRBD1. V shed 5 bases and J 5 bases; nucleotides not matched to a gene: 7. This CDR3 region has 15 residues. CDR1 and CDR2 (germline): MNHEY, SMNVEV (reference sequence). For the CDR3, the DNA is TGTGCCAGCAGTCCCTGGGACAGGGGGAGGACTGAAGCTTTCTTT. Translating it yields CASSPWDRGRTEAFF.

The rearrangement uses TRBV29-1 and TRBJ1-2, with 8 nucleotides matching TRBD1. The CDR3 is 12 amino acids. The junction had 4 bases not matched to a gene; V was cut back by 6 bases and J by 4 bases. Germline-derived CDR1 and CDR2 are SQVTM and ANQGSEA. The CDR3 DNA is TGCAGCGTCGGACAGGGTAGCTATGGCTACACCTTC. Translated, it gives CSVGQGSYGYTF.

The chain joins TRBV10-3 to TRBJ2-5; unclear D gene. CDR3 length: 12 amino acids. The V and J ends lost 6 bases and 5 bases respectively, with 10 bases between them. Germline values: CDR1 ENHRY, CDR2 SYGVKD. CDR3 region: CAIRDQAETQYF. In DNA, the CDR3 is TGTGCCATCAGGGACCAAGCGGAGACCCAGTACTTC.

The V gene is TRBV4-1, the J gene TRBJ2-7; 9 bases map to TRBD1. The CDR3 runs 15 residues. The V and J ends lost 1 base and 4 bases, in that order; junction bases with no gene match: 5. Germline-derived CDR1 and CDR2 are MGHRA and YSYEKL. CDR3 DNA sequence: TGCGCCAGCAGCCAAGCCCCGGGACAGGGTTACGAGCAGTACTTC. Its translation is CASSQAPGQGYEQYF.

The CDR3 loop reads CASSLEQTGGGEQYF. The CDR3 DNA follows: TGCGCCAGCAGCCTCGAACAGACAGGAGGGGGCGAGCAGTACTTC. The rearrangement uses TRBV4-1 and TRBJ2-7; D is perhaps TRBD1 or TRBD2 (6 bases each). Trimming removed 4 bases at V and 6 bases at J, with 19 bases between. CDR1 and CDR2 from the germline V gene are MGHRA and YSYEKL. This CDR3 has 15 residues.

This clonotype has a handful of counts. The chain links TRBV4-3 to TRBJ1-3, with unresolved D. The CDR3 runs 15 residues. V was cut by 0 bases and J by 0 bases, with 6 bases left in between. CDR1 and CDR2 (germline): LGHNA, YSLEER. The CDR3 here is CASSQDRSSGNTIYF. The CDR3 DNA follows: TGCGCCAGCAGCCAAGATCGGAGCTCTGGAAACACCATATATTTT.

The CDR3 region has the DNA TGTGCCAGCAGAACCCCCTCCGCTAGCGGGGGTCACGAGGAGACCCAGTACTTC. This encodes CASRTPSASGGHEETQYF. The V and J genes are TRBV28 and TRBJ2-5; TRBD2 aligns across 10 bases. CDR3 length: 18 amino acids. V was pared by 6 bases and J by 5 bases, with 18 bases of the junction left unmatched. Germline-derived CDR1 and CDR2 are MDHEN and SYDVKM.

The chain joins TRBV28 to TRBJ1-5; D gene uncertain. Trimming pared 3 bases from V and 1 base from J, leaving 10 bases between. This CDR3 contains 15 residues. The V gene's germline CDR1 is MDHEN and CDR2 SYDVKM. This CDR3 is CASSFLIGSNQPQHF. CDR3 coding DNA: TGTGCCAGCAGTTTTCTCATCGGGAGCAATCAGCCCCAGCATTTT.

V and J are TRBV7-9 and TRBJ1-2; 7 bases map to TRBD1. The germline CDR1 and CDR2 sequences are SEHNR and FQNEAQ (reference sequence). V was clipped by 4 bases and J by 4 bases; unmatched bases: 0. There are 12 residues in the CDR3. The CDR3 loop reads CASSWDSYGYTF. The DNA for the CDR3 is TGTGCCAGCAGCTGGGACAGCTATGGCTACACCTTC.

This clonotype was observed once. The chain is built from TRBV7-8 and TRBJ2-3, with D uncertain. The CDR3 contains 15 residues. Germline loops: CDR1 SGHVS, CDR2 FQNEAQ. Trimming left V 5 bases short and J 0 bases short, with 12 bases between. In DNA, the CDR3 is TGTGCCAGCAGCAGCCTGGACGGTAGCACAGATACGCAGTATTTT. Translated: CASSSLDGSTDTQYF.

This sequence joins TRBV6-2 or TRBV6-3 and TRBJ2-7; D perhaps matches TRBD1 (5 bases). V lost 2 bases and J 5 bases, leaving 13 bases between the germline ends. The CDR3 runs 14 residues. Germline CDR1 is MNHEY and CDR2 is SVGEGT. CDR3 sequence (DNA): TGTGCCAGCAGTTACCCCGCAGGGTTCCACGAGCAGTACGTC. As protein: CASSYPAGFHEQYV.

V gene TRBV5-1 combines with J gene TRBJ2-2, with D possibly matching TRBD1 (5 bases). Trimming removed 5 bases at V and 5 bases at J, with 19 bases between. The CDR3 has 16 residues. Per germline, CDR1 SGHRS and CDR2 YFSETQ. CDR3 in amino acids: CASSSSTGARTGELFF. Written as DNA, the CDR3 is TGCGCCAGCAGTTCTTCAACTGGGGCGAGAACCGGGGAGCTGTTTTTT. The entire variable domain, with the rest obtained from reference TRBV5-1 and TRBJ2-2, is as follows: KAGVTQTPRYLIKTRGQQVTLSCSPISGHRSVSWYQQTPGQGLQFLFEYFSETQRNKGNFPGRFSGRQFSNSRSEMNVSTLELGDSALYLCASSSSTGARTGELFFGEGSRLTVL.